The rows below give T cell receptor beta chains drawn from one sample of a study of identical twins. TCRdb re-analysed the 5' RACE reads in MiXCR, keeping a single row per CDR3 protein. The profile shows hundreds of thousands of distinct CDR3 sequences, roughly 24% of them singletons. A further study also used this sample, focusing on T cells expressing NK-cell markers.

Material: CD4+ T cells sorted from blood. All receptors derive from a woman between 18 and 29 years old in good health. Each CDR3 is given with its conserved first and last residue. D genes are given only for firm matches. Expanded clones are given a class, and other clones once, few, many or no size at all.

>TRBV20-1|16|-|TRBJ2-3|once
TGCAGTGCTATAACCGCCCACAGGGAGCTCACAGATACGCAGTATTTT
CSAITAHRELTDTQYF
>TRBV20-1|11|-|TRBJ2-7|few
TGCAGTGCTAGTGGGGTGGACGAGCAGTACTTC
CSASGVDEQYF
>TRBV9|15|-|TRBJ2-3|-
TGTGCCAGCAGCCCACGGTATGGTAGCACAGATACGCAGTATTTT
CASSPRYGSTDTQYF
>TRBV7-6|14|TRBD1|TRBJ2-1|few
TGTGCCAGCAGCTTAGAAGGGACAGTCAATGAGCAGTTCTTC
CASSLEGTVNEQFF
>TRBV15|16|TRBD2|TRBJ2-4|once
TGTGCCACCAGCAGGCCGGGACTAGCGGGAGGTCCGGCTCAGTACTTC
CATSRPGLAGGPAQYF
>TRBV3-1|13|TRBD2|TRBJ2-1|-
TGTGCCAGCAGCCAAGATCTGGGGACTACCCAGTTCTTC
CASSQDLGTTQFF
>TRBV29-1|15|-|TRBJ2-7|-
TGCAGCGTCTTAGGGGCACCGAACCTTGCCTACGAGCAGTACTTC
CSVLGAPNLAYEQYF
>TRBV12-3/TRBV12-4|13|-|TRBJ1-2|few
TGTGCCAGCAGTTTATCGACCCCGGCAGGCTACACCTTC
CASSLSTPAGYTF
>TRBV6-1|15|TRBD1|TRBJ1-1|few
TGTGCCAGCAGAGGAGACAGGGGAAGGTTCACTGAAGCTTTCTTT
CASRGDRGRFTEAFF
>TRBV7-7|17|-|TRBJ2-1|-
TGTGCCAGCAGCCCGATCTCCTCCCCAGTCCGATTACAGGAGCAGTTCTTC
CASSPISSPVRLQEQFF
>TRBV20-1|14|TRBD1|TRBJ2-2|-
TGCAGTGCCCAGGGGACAGCGAACACCGGGGAGCTGTTTTTT
CSAQGTANTGELFF
>TRBV20-1|13|-|TRBJ1-4|-
TGCAGTGCTAGAGATCGTATAGAGGAAAAACTGTTTTTT
CSARDRIEEKLFF
>TRBV5-1|16|-|TRBJ2-6|few
TGCGCCAGCAGCTTGGTTCTGGACTCTGGGGCCAACGTCCTGACTTTC
CASSLVLDSGANVLTF
>TRBV12-3/TRBV12-4|14|TRBD2|TRBJ2-5|-
TGTGCCAGCAGTTTAAGCGGGGGGGACGGGACCCAGTACTTC
CASSLSGGDGTQYF
>TRBV10-3|15|-|TRBJ1-1|many
TGTGTGACTATGGGGGCCGGGGTCGGAGGCACTGAAGCTTTCTTT
CVTMGAGVGGTEAFF
>TRBV3-1|14|-|TRBJ2-7|-
TGTGCCAGCAGCTACCAACCTAGCTCCTACGAGCAGTACTTC
CASSYQPSSYEQYF
>TRBV29-1|11|-|TRBJ2-7|few
TGCAGCGCTGACAGTGGCTACGAGCAGTACTTC
CSADSGYEQYF
>TRBV4-2|13|-|TRBJ2-3|-
TGTGCCAGCAGCCAAGAGCAAACAAATACGCAGTATTTT
CASSQEQTNTQYF
>TRBV12-3/TRBV12-4|15|-|TRBJ2-2|few
TGTGCCAGCTCCCCTGGGGCAGATAAACGGCGGGAGCTGTTTTTT
CASSPGADKRRELFF
>TRBV12-3/TRBV12-4|15|TRBD2|TRBJ2-5|-
TGTGCCAGCAGCCGAGAAGCGGGGGGGAAAGAGACCCAGTACTTC
CASSREAGGKETQYF
>TRBV5-8|15|-|TRBJ2-1|-
TGTGCCAGCAGCTTGCGTGCAGGGTTCAGGAATGAGCAGTTCTTC
CASSLRAGFRNEQFF
>TRBV20-1|14|-|TRBJ1-1|-
TGCAGTGCCAGAGGGAGACAGTCGAACACTGAAGCTTTCTTT
CSARGRQSNTEAFF
>TRBV10-3|16|-|TRBJ1-2|-
TGTGCCATCAGTGAGTCGACTCCGACAGAATCGGAGGGCTACACCTTC
CAISESTPTESEGYTF
>TRBV2|14|-|TRBJ1-5|few
TGTGCCAGCAGTGGACAGGCAATAAATCAGCCCCAGCATTTT
CASSGQAINQPQHF
>TRBV20-1|14|-|TRBJ2-7|once
TGCAGTGCTAGAGCCCCACGGGGGTCCTACGAGCAGTACTTC
CSARAPRGSYEQYF
>TRBV7-9|15|TRBD2|TRBJ2-4|few
TGTGCCAGCAGCTTAGACGGGGGGGCCGGAAACATTCAGTACTTC
CASSLDGGAGNIQYF
>TRBV10-3|13|-|TRBJ2-1|-
TGTGCCATCAGTGAGATGGGATGGAATGAGCAGTTCTTC
CAISEMGWNEQFF
>TRBV4-1|15|-|TRBJ1-1|-
TGCGCCAGCAGCCAAGAACCGCTGGGCGGCCCGGTAGCTTTCTTT
CASSQEPLGGPVAFF
>TRBV20-1|11|-|TRBJ2-3|few
TGCAGTGCTAGAGATTCAGATACGCAGTATTTT
CSARDSDTQYF
>TRBV20-1|11|-|TRBJ1-2|few
TGCAGTGCGCAGGGACCGTTTGGCTACACCTTC
CSAQGPFGYTF
>TRBV7-7|13|-|TRBJ1-3|-
TGTGCTTCGGGGACTGCCTCTGGAAACACCATATATTTT
CASGTASGNTIYF
>TRBV15|15|TRBD2|TRBJ2-5|once
TGTGCCACCAGCTTAGCGGGAGGGGGTTTGGAGACCCAGTACTTC
CATSLAGGGLETQYF
>TRBV28|13|TRBD1|TRBJ1-2|-
TGTGCCAGCAGGGCGACAGGGGGCTATGGCTACACCTTC
CASRATGGYGYTF
>TRBV4-3|17|TRBD2|TRBJ2-7|many
TGCGCCAGCAGCCTCAACACAGTGGGAGGGCCTTCCTACGAGCAGTACTTC
CASSLNTVGGPSYEQYF
>TRBV5-1|15|-|TRBJ2-1|once
TGCGCCAGCAGCTTGGCCACAGATACCTACAATGAGCAGTTCTTC
CASSLATDTYNEQFF
>TRBV10-3|13|-|TRBJ2-7|-
TGTGCCATCAGTGAAACAGAAAAGTACGAGCAGTACTTC
CAISETEKYEQYF
>TRBV4-3|14|TRBD2|TRBJ2-3|few
TGCGCCAGCAGCCAAAAACTAGCGGGAGATACGCAGTATTTT
CASSQKLAGDTQYF
>TRBV20-1|16|TRBD2|TRBJ2-1|few
TGCAGTGCTCAAGGGACTAGCGGGAGGGCCCTAAATGAGCAGTTCTTC
CSAQGTSGRALNEQFF
>TRBV2|15|-|TRBJ2-6|-
TGTGCCAGCAGTCCCGAGGGCCTTGGGGCCAACGTCCTGACTTTC
CASSPEGLGANVLTF
>TRBV12-3/TRBV12-4|18|TRBD2|TRBJ2-1|-
TGTGCCATCAGTTTCAGTCCGGTAGCGGGAGTGGGCTACAATGAGCAGTTCTTC
CAISFSPVAGVGYNEQFF
>TRBV20-1|14|-|TRBJ2-1|few
TGCAGTGCTAGAGTATCGCGCTCCTACAATGAGCAGTTCTTC
CSARVSRSYNEQFF
>TRBV6-5|12|TRBD1|TRBJ1-2|-
TGTGCCAGCAGACAGGGGATCTATGGCTACACCTTC
CASRQGIYGYTF
>TRBV6-1|14|-|TRBJ2-7|-
TGTGCCAGCAGTGGGTTTGGGGGCCCCTACGAGCAGTACTTC
CASSGFGGPYEQYF
>TRBV29-1|12|-|TRBJ2-5|-
TGCAGCGTGAGGACGGATTCGCAGACCCAGTACTTC
CSVRTDSQTQYF
>TRBV4-3|16|TRBD2|TRBJ2-1|many
TGCGCCAGCAGCCAGGAGACTAGCGGGGGGGCAGATGAGCAGTTCTTC
CASSQETSGGADEQFF
>TRBV12-3/TRBV12-4|14|TRBD2|TRBJ2-7|-
TGTGCCAGCAGCTCCCGGACTAGCAGATACGAGCAGTACTTC
CASSSRTSRYEQYF
>TRBV10-3|14|TRBD1|TRBJ2-7|-
TGTGCCATCAGTGGAGGACAGGAGCCCTACGAGCAGTACTTC
CAISGGQEPYEQYF
>TRBV5-1|16|TRBD2|TRBJ2-3|-
TGCGCCAGCAAACCCGAGCGGGGGGGACGCCCAGATACGCAGTATTTT
CASKPERGGRPDTQYF
>TRBV11-2|18|TRBD2|TRBJ2-4|-
TGTGCCAGCAGCTTGACTAGCGGGAGTGATCGTCGCATCAACATTCAGTACTTC
CASSLTSGSDRRINIQYF
>TRBV12-3/TRBV12-4|15|-|TRBJ2-3|few
TGTGCCAGCAGTATTTGGACGGCCAACACAGATACGCAGTATTTT
CASSIWTANTDTQYF
>TRBV6-5|16|TRBD2|TRBJ2-2|-
TGTGCCAGCAGTTACTCGCCGGGACTAGGGACCGGGGAGCTGTTTTTT
CASSYSPGLGTGELFF
>TRBV5-1|14|-|TRBJ2-7|-
TGCGCCAGCAGCTTGGAGGGACCACTATACGAGCAGTACTTC
CASSLEGPLYEQYF
>TRBV6-1|14|TRBD1|TRBJ1-1|-
TGTGCCAGCAGCCAACGGACAGGGGGCACTGAAGCTTTCTTT
CASSQRTGGTEAFF
>TRBV15|14|-|TRBJ2-3|-
TGTGCCACCAGCACTAGGGTCAGCACAGATACGCAGTATTTT
CATSTRVSTDTQYF
>TRBV5-1|13|-|TRBJ2-5|-
TGCGCCAGCAGCTTTAGGGCAGAAGAGACCCAGTACTTC
CASSFRAEETQYF
>TRBV29-1|15|-|TRBJ2-6|few
TGCAGCGTTGTAGGGGGGCTATCTGGGGCCAACGTCCTGACTTTC
CSVVGGLSGANVLTF
>TRBV6-5|12|-|TRBJ2-7|-
TGTGCCAGCGCGTCAGGGAGCTACGAGCAGTACTTC
CASASGSYEQYF
>TRBV12-3/TRBV12-4|14|TRBD2|TRBJ2-7|-
TGTGCCAGCAGCTCGTCTAGCGGGGGGCGCGAGCAGTACTTC
CASSSSSGGREQYF
>TRBV6-2/TRBV6-3|14|-|TRBJ2-2|-
TGTGCCCTACGGGGTAGCTTGAACACCGGGGAGCTGTTTTTT
CALRGSLNTGELFF